The 14 T cell receptor beta chains reported below all come from one sample, sequenced in a study of CD8 T cells in ankylosing spondylitis. In TCRdb, the 5' RACE reads were re-called with MiXCR into one record per CDR3 protein. Of under 450,000 distinct CDR3 sequences listed, 15% to 20% were seen once; the top ten hold about 0.94%. Regarding the study as a whole: Among TCR beta sequences, a motif of under ten highly homologous variants appeared characteristic of ankylosing spondylitis blood.

For these receptors, no antigen is known. Sequenced input: blood, either unsorted or a sorted T cell fraction (not recorded which). Source of these receptors: a male donor with ankylosing spondylitis.

This clonotype was observed a handful of times. The gene calls are TRBV7-8 and TRBJ2-3; D perhaps matches TRBD1 (5 bases). The CDR3 covers 15 residues. Germline-derived CDR1 and CDR2 are SGHVS and FQNEAQ. Between the trimmed V and J ends, which lost 1 base and 5 bases, there was a span of 13 bases. CDR3 protein: CASSLVTRAGDTQYF. The CDR3 region has the DNA TGTGCCAGCAGCTTAGTTACCAGGGCAGGAGATACGCAGTATTTT.

This clonotype was counted a few times. The chain uses TRBV7-9 and TRBJ1-1; TRBD1 agrees at 7 bases. The J segment lost 1 base and the V segment lost 5 bases, leaving 7 bases of the junction unmatched. The CDR3 runs to 15 residues. In germline, CDR1 is SEHNR, CDR2 FQNEAQ (reference sequence). CDR3 DNA sequence: TGTGCCAGCAGCACCGGACAGGCGCCGAACACTGAAGCTTTCTTT. It encodes CASSTGQAPNTEAFF.

The genes are TRBV6-1 and TRBJ1-4, with TRBD1 as a possible D gene (5 bases). In germline, CDR1 is MNHNS, CDR2 SASEGT. CDR3 length: 13 amino acids. The V gene lost 5 bases and the J gene lost 3 bases, with 7 bases spanning the gap. DNA for the CDR3: TGTGCCAGCAGTATGACAGCTAATGAAAAACTGTTTTTT. Encoded protein: CASSMTANEKLFF.

This clonotype was found a few times. J is TRBJ1-5 and V is TRBV12-3 or TRBV12-4; D not certain. V was shortened by 5 bases and J by 11 bases, with 16 bases between the two germline ends. CDR3 length equals 13 residues. Written as DNA, the CDR3 is TGTGCCAGCAGTATGAAAGGAGGGATAGCCCAGCATTTT. Protein product: CASSMKGGIAQHF.

V usage is TRBV20-1 and J usage is TRBJ2-7; the D is unclear. Trimming shortened V by 4 bases and J by 3 bases, and 19 bases separated the two germline ends. Germline CDR1 DFQATT, CDR2 SNEGSKA (reference sequence). The CDR3 length is 15 residues. The CDR3 sequence: CSATTPSTQHYEQYF. For the CDR3, the DNA is TGCAGTGCTACCACACCTAGTACCCAACACTACGAGCAGTACTTC.

There are many counts of this clonotype. The J gene is TRBJ2-3, the V gene TRBV24-1; 9 nucleotides agree with TRBD1. With 4 bases clipped from V and 1 base from J, the junction kept 5 bases outside the gene matches. This CDR3 comprises 16 residues. Germline V gene lookup returns CDR1 KGHDR and CDR2 SFDVKD. This CDR3 reads CATSDPRTGGTDTQYF. The CDR3 DNA sequence: TGTGCCACCAGTGACCCCCGGACAGGGGGCACAGATACGCAGTATTTT.

In this sample, this clonotype turned up a few times. Given a much more abundant clone one base away, this may be a read error. This chain links TRBV6-2 or TRBV6-3 with TRBJ2-5; the D is unclear. V gave up 2 bases and J gave up 4 bases, with 2 bases separating them. The CDR3 totals 11 residues. Per the germline V gene, CDR1 is MNHEY and CDR2 is SVGEGT. The DNA for the CDR3 is TGTGCCAGCAGTTACCGAGAGACCCAGTACTTC. Its protein is CASSYRETQYF.

This clonotype was recorded a few times. The chain couples TRBV10-3 to TRBJ1-6; D is undetermined. Germline CDR1 is ENHRY and CDR2 is SYGVKD. V dropped 4 bases and J dropped 10 bases, with 11 bases sitting between them. This CDR3 is built from 13 residues. The CDR3 DNA reads TGTGCCATCAGTGTTCTCGATGACTCACCCCTCCACTTT. Translating gives CAISVLDDSPLHF.

This clonotype turned up a few times. The chain joins TRBV4-1 to TRBJ1-4, with 8 nucleotides matching TRBD1. Trimming cost V 4 bases and J 7 bases; bases outside gene matches: 5. Germline assignment: CDR1 MGHRA and CDR2 YSYEKL. This CDR3 contains 14 residues. The CDR3 region is CASSRDRGSEKLFF. The DNA of the CDR3 is TGCGCCAGCAGCCGTGACAGGGGCAGTGAAAAACTGTTTTTT.

The rearrangement joins TRBV20-1 to TRBJ2-5, with D perhaps matching TRBD2 (6 bases). CDR3 length equals 13 residues. Germline CDR1 reads DFQATT; CDR2 reads SNEGSKA (reference sequence). Trimming shortened V by 3 bases and J by 2 bases, and 10 bases separated the two germline ends. CDR3 sequence: CSASGGKQETQYF. CDR3 coding DNA: TGCAGTGCTAGCGGGGGTAAACAAGAGACCCAGTACTTC.

This clonotype was recorded many times. This rearrangement joins TRBV10-3 to TRBJ1-2; no reliable D call. The CDR3 has 13 residues. CDR1 and CDR2 (germline): ENHRY, SYGVKD. Trimming took off 7 bases at V and 0 bases at J, with 9 bases between the two ends. The CDR3 here is CAINGDSNYGYTF. CDR3 nucleotides: TGTGCCATCAACGGGGATTCTAACTATGGCTACACCTTC.

With regard to this clonotype: The junction differs from germline at one of its ends, possibly a read error. The chain uses TRBV3-1 and TRBJ1-3; no definite D call. Germline CDR1 is LGHDT and CDR2 is YNNKEL (reference sequence). CDR3 size: 15 residues. This CDR3 is CASSQGVTDPRLLDF. The CDR3 DNA follows: TGTGCCAGCAGCCAAGGGGTGACGGATCCTCGTCTCTTGGATTTT.

The chain links TRBV4-1 to TRBJ2-7; a possible D gene is TRBD1 (5 bases). Germline V gene data show CDR1 as MGHRA and CDR2 as YSYEKL. The CDR3 spans 14 residues. Trimming left V 5 bases short and J 0 bases short, with 11 bases between. CDR3 sequence reads: CASSWSDSSYEQYF. CDR3 nucleotides: TGCGCCAGCAGCTGGAGTGACAGCTCCTACGAGCAGTACTTC.

This clonotype was picked up a small number of times. The chain couples TRBV6-1 to TRBJ2-2, with 7 bases matching TRBD1. The germline V gene has CDR1 MNHNS and CDR2 SASEGT. The CDR3 length is 15 residues. V lost 3 bases to trimming and J lost 4 bases; unmatched junction nucleotides: 5. The CDR3 DNA reads TGTGCCAGCAGTGATAGACAGGGTCGCACCGGGGAGCTGTTTTTT. Amino acids: CASSDRQGRTGELFF.